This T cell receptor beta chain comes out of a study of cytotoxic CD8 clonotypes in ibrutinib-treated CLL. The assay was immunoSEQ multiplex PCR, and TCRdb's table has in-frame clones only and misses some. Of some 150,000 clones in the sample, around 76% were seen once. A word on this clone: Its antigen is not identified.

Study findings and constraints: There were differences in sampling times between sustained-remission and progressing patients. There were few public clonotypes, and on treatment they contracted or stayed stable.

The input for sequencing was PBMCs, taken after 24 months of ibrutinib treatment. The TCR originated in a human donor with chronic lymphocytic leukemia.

Written as DNA, the CDR3 is TGTGCCAGCAGCTTCGGCGGGACAGGGAATAGTGGGGCCAACGTCCTGACTTTC. It codes for CASSFGGTGNSGANVLTF. The genes are TRBV5-4 and TRBJ2-6, with 9 bases that match TRBD1. V dropped 2 bases and J dropped 3; count of bases not matched to a gene: 9. The V gene's germline CDR1 is SGHNT and CDR2 YYREEE (reference sequence). The CDR3 contains 18 residues.